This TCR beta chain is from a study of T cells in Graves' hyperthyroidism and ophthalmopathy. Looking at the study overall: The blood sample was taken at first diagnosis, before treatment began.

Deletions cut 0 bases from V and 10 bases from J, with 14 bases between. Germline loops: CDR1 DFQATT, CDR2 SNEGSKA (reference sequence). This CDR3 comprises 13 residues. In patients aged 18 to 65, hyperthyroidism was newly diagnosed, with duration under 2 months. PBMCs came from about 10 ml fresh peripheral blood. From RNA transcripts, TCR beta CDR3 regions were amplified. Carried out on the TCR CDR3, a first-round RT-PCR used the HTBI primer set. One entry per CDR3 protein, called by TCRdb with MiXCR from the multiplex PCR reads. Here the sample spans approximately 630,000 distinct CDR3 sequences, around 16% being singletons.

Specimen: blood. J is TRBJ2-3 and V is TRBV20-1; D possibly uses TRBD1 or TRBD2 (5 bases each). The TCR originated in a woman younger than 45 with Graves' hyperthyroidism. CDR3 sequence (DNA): TGCAGTGCTAGAGATCGAGGGGATGTGTCGCAGTATTTT. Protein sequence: CSARDRGDVSQYF.